This record covers a single TCR beta chain. Its specificity is unknown. Germline is not matched at one junction end, which may reflect a read error. The data were taken from a study of tumor and adjacent non-tumor tissue in lung cancer. Per the germline V gene, CDR1 is DFQATT and CDR2 is SNEGSKA (reference sequence). The CDR3 length is 13 residues. The library came from three nested PCR rounds adapted from ARM-PCR protocols. TCRdb used MiXCR to reprocess the multiplex PCR reads, holding one entry per CDR3 protein. The sample holds 75,000 to 80,000 distinct CDR3 sequences, over 80% seen once. No cell sorting was done before RNA was extracted from the tissue. General study findings and limits: Tumor tissue had significantly higher TCR diversity than normal lung. Patients with more diverse tumor TCRs had worse survival.

The TCR sequence derives from a woman between 50 and 59 years old with non-small cell lung cancer. The genes are TRBV20-1 and TRBJ2-1; D is undetermined. The sequenced sample consisted of lung tumor tissue. The CDR3 spells CSARSPAYYEQLF. The DNA for the CDR3 is TGCAGTGCTAGATCCCCCGCATACTATGAGCAGTTATTC.